The clone carrying this T cell receptor (beta chain) has a single count. This entry belongs to a study of cytomegalovirus exposure and HLA in healthy donors. The study ran its PCR with 60 Vbeta and 13 Jbeta primers. Repertoires were generated with immunoSEQ multiplex PCR, while TCRdb's copy carries only in-frame clones and drops some. The table has some 130,000 clones, about three quarters seen once. The germline CDR1 and CDR2 sequences are SGDLS and YYNGEE. Trimming took off 0 bases at V and 2 bases at J, with 15 bases between the two ends. This CDR3 comprises 16 residues. The sequenced sample consisted of PBMCs. The chain links TRBV9 to TRBJ2-7, with TRBD1 as a possible D gene (5 bases). This sequence was found in a male donor in good health and CMV-seronegative. As DNA, the CDR3 is TGTGCCAGCAGCGTAGGGTTGCAGGGTCTCCCCTACGAGCAGTACTTC. Amino acids: CASSVGLQGLPYEQYF.